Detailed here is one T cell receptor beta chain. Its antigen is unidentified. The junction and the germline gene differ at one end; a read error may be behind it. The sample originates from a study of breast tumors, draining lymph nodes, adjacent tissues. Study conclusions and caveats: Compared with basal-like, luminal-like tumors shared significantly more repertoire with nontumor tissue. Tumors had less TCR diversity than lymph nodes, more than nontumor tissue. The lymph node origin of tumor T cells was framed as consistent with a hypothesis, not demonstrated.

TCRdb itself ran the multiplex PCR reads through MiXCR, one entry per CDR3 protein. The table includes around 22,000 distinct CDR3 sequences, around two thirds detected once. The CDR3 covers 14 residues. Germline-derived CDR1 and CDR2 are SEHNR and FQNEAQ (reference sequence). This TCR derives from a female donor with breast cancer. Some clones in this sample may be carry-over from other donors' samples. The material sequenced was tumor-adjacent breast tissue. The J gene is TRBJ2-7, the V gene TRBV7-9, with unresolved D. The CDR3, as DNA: TGCGCCAGCAGCCAAGGTAGGAGCTCCTACGAGCAGTACTTC. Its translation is CASSQGRSSYEQYF.